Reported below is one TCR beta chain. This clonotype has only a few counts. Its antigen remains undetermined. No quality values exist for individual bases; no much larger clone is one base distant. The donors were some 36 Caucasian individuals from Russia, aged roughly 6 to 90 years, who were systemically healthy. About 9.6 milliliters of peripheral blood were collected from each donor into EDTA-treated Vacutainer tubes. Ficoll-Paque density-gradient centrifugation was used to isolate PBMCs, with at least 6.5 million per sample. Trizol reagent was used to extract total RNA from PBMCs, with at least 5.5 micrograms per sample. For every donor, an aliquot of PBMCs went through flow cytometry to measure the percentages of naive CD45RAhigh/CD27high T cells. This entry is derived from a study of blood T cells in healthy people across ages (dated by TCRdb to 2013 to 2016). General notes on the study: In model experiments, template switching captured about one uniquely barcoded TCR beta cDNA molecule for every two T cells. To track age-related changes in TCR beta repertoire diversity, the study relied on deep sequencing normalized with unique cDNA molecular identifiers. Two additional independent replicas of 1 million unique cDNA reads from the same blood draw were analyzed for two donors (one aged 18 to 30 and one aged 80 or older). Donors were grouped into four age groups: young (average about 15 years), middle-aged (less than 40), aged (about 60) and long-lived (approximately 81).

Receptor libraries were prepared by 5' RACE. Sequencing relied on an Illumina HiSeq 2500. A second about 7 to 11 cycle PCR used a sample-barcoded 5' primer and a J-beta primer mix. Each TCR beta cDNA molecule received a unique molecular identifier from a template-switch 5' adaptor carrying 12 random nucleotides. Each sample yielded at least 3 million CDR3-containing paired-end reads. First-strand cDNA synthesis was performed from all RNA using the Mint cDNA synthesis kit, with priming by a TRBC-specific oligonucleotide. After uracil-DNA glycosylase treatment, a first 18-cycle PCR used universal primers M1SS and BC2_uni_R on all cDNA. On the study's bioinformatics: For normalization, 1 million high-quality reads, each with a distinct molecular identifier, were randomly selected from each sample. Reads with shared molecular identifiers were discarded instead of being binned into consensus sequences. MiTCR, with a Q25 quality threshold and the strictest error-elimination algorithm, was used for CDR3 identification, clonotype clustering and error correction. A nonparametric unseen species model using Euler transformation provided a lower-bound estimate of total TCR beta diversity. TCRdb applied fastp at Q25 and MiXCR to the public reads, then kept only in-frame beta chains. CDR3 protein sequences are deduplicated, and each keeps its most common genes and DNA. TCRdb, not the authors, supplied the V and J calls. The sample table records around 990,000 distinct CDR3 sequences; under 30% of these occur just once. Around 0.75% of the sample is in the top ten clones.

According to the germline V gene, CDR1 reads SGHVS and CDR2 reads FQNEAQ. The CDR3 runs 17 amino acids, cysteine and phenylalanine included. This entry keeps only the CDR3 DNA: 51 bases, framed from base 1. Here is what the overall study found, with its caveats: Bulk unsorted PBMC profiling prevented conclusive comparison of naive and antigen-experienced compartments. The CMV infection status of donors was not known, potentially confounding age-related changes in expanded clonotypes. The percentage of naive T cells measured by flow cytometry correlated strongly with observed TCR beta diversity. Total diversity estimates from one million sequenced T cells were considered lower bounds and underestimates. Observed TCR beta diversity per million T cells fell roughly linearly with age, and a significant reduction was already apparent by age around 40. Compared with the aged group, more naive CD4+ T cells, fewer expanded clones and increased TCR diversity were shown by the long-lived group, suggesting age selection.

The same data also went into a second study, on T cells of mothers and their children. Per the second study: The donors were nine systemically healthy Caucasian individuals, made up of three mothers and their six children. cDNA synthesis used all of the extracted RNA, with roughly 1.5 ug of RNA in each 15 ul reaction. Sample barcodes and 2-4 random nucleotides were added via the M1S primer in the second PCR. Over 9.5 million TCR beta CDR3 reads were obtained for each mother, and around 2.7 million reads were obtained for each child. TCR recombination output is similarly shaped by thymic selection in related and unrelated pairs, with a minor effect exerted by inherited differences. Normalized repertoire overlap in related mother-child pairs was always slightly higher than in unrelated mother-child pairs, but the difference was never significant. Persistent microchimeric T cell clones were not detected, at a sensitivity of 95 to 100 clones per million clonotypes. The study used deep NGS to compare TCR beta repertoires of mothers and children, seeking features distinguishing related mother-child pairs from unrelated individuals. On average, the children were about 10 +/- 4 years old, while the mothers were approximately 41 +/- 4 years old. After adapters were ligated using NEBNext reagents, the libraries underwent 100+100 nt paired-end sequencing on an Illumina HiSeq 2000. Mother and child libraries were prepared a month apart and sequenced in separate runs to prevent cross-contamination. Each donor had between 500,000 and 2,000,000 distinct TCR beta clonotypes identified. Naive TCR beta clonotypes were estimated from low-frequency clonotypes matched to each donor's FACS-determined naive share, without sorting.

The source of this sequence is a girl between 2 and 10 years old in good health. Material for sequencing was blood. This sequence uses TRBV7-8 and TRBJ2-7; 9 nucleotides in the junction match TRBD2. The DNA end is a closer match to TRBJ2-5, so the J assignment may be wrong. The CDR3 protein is CASSLVSGGPWGETQYF. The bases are TGTGCCAGCAGCTTAGTCAGCGGGGGGCCCTGGGGAGAGACCCAGTACTTC.